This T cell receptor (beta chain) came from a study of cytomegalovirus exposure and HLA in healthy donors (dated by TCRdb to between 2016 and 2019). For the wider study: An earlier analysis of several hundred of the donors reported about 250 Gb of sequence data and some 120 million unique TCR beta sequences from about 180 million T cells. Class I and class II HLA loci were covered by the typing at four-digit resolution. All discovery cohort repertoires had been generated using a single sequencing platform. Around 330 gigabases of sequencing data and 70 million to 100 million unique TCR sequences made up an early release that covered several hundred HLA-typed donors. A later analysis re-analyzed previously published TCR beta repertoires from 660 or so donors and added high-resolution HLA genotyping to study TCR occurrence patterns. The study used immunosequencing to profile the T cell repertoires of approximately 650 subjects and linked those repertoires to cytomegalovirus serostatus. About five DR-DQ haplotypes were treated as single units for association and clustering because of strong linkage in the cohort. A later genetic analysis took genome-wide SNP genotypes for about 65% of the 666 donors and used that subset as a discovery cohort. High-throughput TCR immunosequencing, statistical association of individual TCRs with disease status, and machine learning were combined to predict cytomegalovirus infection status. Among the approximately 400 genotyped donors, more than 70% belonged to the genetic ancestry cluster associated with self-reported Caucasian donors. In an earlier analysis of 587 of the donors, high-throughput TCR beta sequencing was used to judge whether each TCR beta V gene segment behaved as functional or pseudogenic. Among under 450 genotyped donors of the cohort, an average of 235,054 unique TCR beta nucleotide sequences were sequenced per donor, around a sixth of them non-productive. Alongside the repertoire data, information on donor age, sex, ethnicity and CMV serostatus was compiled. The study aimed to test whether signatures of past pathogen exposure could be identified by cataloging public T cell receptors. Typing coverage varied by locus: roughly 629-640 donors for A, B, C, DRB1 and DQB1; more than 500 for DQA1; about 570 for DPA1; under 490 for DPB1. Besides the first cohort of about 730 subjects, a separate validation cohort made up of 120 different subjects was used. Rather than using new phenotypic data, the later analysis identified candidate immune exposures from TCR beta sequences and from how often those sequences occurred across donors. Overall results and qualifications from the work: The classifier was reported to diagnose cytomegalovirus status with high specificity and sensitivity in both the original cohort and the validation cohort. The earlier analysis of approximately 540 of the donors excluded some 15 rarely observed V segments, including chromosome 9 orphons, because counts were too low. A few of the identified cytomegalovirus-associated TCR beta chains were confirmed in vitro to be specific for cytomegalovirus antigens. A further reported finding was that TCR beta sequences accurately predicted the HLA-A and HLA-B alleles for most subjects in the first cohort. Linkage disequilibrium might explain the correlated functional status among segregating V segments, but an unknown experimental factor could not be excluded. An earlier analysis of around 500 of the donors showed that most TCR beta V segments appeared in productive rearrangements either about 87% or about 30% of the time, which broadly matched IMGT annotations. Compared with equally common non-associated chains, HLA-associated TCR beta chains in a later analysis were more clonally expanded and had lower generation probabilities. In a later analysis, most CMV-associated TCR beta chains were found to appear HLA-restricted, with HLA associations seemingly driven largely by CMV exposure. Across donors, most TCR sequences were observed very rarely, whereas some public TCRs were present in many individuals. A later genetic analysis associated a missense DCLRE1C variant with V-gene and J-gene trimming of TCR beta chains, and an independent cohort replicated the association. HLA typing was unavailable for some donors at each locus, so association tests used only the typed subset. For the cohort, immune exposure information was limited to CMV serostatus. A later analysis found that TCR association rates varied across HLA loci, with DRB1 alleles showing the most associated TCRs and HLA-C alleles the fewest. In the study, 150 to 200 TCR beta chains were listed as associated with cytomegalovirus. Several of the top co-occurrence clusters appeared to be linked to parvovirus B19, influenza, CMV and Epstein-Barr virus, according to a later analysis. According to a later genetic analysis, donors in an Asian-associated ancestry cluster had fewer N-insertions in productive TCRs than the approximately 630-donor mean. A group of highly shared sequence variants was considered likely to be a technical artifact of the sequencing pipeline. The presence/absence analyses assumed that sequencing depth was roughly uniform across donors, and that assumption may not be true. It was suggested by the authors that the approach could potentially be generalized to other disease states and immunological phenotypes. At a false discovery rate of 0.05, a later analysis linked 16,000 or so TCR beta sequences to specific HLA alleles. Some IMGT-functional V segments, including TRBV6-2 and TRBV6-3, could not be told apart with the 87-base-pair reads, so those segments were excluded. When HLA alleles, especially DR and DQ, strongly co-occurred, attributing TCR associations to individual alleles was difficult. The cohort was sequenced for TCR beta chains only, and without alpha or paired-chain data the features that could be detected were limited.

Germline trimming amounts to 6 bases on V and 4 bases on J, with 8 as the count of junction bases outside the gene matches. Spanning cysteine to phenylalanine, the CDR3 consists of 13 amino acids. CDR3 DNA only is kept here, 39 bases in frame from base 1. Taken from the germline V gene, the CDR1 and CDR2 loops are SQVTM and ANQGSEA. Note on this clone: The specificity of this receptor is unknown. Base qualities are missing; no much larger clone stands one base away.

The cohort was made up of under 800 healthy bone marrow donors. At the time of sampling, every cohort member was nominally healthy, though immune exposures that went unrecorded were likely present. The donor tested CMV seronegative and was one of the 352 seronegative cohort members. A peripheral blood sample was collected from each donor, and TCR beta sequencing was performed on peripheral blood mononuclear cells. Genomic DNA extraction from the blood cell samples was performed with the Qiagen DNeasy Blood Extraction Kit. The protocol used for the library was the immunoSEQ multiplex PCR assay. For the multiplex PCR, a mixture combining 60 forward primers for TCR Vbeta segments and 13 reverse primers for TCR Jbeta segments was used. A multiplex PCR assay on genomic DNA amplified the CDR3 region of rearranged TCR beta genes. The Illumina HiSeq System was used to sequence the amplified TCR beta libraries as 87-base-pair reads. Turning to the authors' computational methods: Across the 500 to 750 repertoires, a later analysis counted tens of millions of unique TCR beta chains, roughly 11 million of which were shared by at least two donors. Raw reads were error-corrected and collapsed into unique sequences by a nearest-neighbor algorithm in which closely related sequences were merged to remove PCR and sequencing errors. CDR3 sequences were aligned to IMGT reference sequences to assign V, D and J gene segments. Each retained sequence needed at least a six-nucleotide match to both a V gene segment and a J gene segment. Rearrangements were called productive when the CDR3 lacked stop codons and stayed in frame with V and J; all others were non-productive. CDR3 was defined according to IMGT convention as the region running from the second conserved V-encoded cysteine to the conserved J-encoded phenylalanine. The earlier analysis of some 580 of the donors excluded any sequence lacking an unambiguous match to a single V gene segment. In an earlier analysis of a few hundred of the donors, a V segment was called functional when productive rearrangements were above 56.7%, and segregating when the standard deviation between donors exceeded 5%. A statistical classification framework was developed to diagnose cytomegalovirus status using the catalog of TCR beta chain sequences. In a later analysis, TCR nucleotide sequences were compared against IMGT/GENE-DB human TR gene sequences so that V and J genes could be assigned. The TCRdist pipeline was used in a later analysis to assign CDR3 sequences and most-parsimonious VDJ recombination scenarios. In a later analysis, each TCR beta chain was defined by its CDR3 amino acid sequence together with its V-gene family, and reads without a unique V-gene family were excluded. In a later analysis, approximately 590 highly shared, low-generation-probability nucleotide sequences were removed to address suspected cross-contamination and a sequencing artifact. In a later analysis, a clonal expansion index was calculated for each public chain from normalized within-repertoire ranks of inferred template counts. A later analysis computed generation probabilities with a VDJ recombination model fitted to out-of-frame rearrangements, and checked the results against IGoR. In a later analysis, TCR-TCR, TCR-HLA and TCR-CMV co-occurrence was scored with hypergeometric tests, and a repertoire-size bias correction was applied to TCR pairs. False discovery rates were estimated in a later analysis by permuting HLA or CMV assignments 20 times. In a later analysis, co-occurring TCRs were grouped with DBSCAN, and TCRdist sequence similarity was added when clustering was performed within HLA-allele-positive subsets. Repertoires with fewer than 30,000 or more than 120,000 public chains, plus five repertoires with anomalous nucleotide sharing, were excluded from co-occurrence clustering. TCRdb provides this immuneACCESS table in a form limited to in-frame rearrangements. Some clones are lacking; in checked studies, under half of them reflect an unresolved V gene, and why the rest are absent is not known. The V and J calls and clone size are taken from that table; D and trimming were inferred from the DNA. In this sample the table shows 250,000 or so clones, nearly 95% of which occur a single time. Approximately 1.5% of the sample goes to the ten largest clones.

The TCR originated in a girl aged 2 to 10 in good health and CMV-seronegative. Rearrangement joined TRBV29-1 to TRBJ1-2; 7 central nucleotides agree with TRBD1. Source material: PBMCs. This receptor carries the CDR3 CSVPTGSVYGYTF. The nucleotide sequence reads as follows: TGCAGCGTCCCGACAGGGTCGGTCTATGGCTACACCTTC.